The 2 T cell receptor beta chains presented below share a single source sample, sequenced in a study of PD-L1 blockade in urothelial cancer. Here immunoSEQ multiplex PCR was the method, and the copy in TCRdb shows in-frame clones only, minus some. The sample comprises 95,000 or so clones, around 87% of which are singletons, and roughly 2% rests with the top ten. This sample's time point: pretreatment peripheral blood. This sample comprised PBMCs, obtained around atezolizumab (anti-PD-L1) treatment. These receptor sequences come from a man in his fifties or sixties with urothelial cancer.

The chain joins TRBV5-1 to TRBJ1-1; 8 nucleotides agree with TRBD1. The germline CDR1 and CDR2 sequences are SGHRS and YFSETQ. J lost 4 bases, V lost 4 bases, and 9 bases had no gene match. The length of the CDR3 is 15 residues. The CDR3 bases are TGCGCCAGCAGCCTTCTCCAGGGGGCGGTCACTGAAGCTTTCTTT. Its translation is CASSLLQGAVTEAFF.

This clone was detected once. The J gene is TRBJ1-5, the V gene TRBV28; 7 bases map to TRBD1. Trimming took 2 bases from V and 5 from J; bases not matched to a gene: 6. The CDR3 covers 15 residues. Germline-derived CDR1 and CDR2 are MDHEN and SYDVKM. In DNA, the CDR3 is TGTGCCAGCAGTTTAGGGACAGCTCAAGATCAGCCCCAGCATTTT. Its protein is CASSLGTAQDQPQHF.